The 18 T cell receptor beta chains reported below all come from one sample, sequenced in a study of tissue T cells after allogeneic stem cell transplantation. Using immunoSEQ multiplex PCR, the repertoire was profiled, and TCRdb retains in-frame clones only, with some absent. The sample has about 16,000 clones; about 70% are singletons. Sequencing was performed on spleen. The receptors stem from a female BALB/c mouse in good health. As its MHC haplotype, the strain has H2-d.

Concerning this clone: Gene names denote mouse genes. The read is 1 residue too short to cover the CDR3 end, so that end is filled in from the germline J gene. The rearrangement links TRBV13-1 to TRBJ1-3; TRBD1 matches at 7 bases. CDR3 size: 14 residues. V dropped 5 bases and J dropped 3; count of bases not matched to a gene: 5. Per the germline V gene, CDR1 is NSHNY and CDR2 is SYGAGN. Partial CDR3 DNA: TGTGCCAGCAGCGCGACAGGGCTTGGAAATACGCTCTAT. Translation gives CASSATGLGNTLY. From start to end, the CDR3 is CASSATGLGNTLYF.

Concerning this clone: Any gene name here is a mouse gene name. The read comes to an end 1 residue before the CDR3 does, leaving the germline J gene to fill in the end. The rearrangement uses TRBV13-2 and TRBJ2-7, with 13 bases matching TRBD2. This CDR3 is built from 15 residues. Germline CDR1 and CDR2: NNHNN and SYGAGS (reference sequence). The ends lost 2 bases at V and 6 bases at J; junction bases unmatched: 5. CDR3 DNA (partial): TGTGCCAGCGGTGACCCCCGGGACTGGGGGGGTGAACAGTAC. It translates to CASGDPRDWGGEQY. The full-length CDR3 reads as CASGDPRDWGGEQYF.

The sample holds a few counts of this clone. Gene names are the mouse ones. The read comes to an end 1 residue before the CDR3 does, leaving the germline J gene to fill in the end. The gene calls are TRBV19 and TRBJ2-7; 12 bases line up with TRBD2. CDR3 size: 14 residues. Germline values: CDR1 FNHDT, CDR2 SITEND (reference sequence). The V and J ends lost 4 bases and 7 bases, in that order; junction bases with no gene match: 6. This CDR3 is CASSRLGGRVEQYF. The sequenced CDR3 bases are TGTGCCAGCAGTCGACTGGGGGGGCGTGTGGAACAGTAC.

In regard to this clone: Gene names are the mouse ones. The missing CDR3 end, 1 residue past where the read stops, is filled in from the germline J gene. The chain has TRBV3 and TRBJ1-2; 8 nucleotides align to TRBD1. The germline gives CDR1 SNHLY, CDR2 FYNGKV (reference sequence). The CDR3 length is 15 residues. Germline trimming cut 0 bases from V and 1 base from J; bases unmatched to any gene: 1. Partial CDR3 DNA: TGTGCCAGCAGCTTAGCCGGGACAGGAAACTCCGACTACACC. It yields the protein CASSLAGTGNSDYT. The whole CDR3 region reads CASSLAGTGNSDYTF.

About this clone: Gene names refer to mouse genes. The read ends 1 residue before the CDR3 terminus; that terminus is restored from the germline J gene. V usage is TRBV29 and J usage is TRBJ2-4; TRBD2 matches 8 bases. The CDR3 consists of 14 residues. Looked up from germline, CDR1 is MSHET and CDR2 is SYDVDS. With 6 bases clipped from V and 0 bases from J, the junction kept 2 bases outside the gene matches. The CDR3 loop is CASSRLGSQNTLYF. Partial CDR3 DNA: TGTGCTAGCAGCCGACTGGGGAGTCAAAACACCTTGTAC.

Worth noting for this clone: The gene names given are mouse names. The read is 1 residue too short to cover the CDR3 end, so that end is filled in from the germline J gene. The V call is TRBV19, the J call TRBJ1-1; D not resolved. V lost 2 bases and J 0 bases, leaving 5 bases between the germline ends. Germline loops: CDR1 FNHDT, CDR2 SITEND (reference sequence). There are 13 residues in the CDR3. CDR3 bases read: TGTGCCAGCAGTATTCACGCAAACACAGAAGTCTTC. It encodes CASSIHANTEVF. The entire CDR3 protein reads CASSIHANTEVFF.

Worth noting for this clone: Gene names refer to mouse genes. The covered CDR3 bases are TGTGCAAGCAGCTTAGACGAAAGATTATTT. Its protein product is CASSLDERLF. The whole CDR3 protein is CASSLDERLFF. The V and J genes are TRBV16 and TRBJ1-4; D gene unclear. The CDR3 goes on 1 residue after the read ends, and that part is filled in from the germline J gene. The V end was cut by 0 bases, the J end by 7 bases, with 0 bases between. The CDR3 length is 11 residues. CDR1 SGHSA and CDR2 FRNQAP come from the germline V gene.

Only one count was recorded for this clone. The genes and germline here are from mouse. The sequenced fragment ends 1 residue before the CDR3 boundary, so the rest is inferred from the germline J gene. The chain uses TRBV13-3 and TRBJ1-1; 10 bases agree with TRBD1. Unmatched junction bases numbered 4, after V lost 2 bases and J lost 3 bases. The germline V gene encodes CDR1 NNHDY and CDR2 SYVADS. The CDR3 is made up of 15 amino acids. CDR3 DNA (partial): TGTGCCAGCAGTGAATGGGACAGGGGTGACACAGAAGTCTTC. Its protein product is CASSEWDRGDTEVF. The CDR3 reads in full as CASSEWDRGDTEVFF.

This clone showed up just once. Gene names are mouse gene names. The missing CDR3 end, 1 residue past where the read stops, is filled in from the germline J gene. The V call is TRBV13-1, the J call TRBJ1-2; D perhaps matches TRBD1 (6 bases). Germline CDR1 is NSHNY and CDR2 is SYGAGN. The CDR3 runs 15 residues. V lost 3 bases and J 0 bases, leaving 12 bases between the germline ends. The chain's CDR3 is CASSGPGQTNSDYTF. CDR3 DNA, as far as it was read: TGTGCCAGCAGTGGGCCGGGACAAACAAACTCCGACTACACC.

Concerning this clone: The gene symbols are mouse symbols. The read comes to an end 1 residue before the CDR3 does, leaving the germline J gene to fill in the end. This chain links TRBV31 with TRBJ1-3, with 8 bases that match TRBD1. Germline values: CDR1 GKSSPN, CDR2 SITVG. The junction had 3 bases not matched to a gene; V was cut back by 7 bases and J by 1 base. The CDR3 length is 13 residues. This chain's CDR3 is CAYRQGSGNTLYF. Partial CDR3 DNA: TGTGCCTACAGACAGGGGTCTGGAAATACGCTCTAT.

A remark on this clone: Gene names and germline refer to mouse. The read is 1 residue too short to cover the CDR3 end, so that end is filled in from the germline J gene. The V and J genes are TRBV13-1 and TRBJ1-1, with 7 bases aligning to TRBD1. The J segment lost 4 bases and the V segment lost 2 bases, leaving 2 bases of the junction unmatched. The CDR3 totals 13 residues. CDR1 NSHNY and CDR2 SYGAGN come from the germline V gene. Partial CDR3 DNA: TGTGCCAGCAGTGACAGGGGGAGCACAGAAGTCTTC. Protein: CASSDRGSTEVF. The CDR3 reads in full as CASSDRGSTEVFF.

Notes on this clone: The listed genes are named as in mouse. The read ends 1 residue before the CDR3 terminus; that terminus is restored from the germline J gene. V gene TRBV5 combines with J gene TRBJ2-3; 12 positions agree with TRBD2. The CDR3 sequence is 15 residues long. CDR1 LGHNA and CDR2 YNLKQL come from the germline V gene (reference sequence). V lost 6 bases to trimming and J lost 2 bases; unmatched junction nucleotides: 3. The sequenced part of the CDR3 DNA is TGTGCCAGCAGTCGGGACTGGGGGGTTGCAGAAACGCTGTAT. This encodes CASSRDWGVAETLY. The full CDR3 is CASSRDWGVAETLYF.

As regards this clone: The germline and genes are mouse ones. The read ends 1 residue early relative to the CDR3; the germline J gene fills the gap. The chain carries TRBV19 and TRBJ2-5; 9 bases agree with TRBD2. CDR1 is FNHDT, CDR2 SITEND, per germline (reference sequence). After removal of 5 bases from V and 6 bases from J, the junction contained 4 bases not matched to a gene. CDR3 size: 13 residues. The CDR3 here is CASSRLGVDTQYF. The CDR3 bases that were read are TGTGCCAGCAGCAGACTGGGGGTTGACACCCAGTAC. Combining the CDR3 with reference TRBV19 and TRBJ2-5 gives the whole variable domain GGIITQTPKFLIGQEGQKLTLKCQQNFNHDTMYWYRQDSGKGLRLIYYSITENDLQKGDLSEGYDASREKKSSFSLTVTSAQKNEMAVFLCASSRLGVDTQYFGPGTRLLVL.

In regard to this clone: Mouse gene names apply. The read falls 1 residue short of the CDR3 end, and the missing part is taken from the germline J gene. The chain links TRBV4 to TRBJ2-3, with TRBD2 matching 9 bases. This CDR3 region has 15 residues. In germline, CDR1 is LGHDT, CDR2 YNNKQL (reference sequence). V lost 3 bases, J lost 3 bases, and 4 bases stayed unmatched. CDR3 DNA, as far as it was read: TGTGCCAGCAGCTATTGGGGGGGCGCGGCAGAAACGCTGTAT. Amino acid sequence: CASSYWGGAAETLY. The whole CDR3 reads CASSYWGGAAETLYF.

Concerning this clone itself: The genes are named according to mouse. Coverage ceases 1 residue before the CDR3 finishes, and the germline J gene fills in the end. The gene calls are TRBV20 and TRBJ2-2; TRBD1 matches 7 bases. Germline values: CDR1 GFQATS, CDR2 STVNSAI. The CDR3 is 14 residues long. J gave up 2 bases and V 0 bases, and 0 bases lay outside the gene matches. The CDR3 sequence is CGARDRGNTGQLYF. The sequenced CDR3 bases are TGTGGTGCTAGGGACAGGGGGAACACCGGGCAGCTCTAC.

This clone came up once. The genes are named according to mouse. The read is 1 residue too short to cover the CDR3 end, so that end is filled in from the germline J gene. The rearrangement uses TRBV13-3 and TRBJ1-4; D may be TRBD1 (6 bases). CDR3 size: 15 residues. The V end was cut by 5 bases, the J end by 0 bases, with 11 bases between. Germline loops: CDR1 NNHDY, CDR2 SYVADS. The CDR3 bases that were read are TGTGCCAGCAGGCCCGGGACAATTTCCAACGAAAGATTATTT. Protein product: CASRPGTISNERLF. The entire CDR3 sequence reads CASRPGTISNERLFF.

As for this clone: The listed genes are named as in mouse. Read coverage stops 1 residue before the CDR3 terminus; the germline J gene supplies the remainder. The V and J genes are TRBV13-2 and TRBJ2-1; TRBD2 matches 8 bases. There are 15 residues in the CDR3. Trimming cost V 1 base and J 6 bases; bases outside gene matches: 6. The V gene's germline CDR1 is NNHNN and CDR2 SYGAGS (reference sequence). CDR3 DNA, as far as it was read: TGTGCCAGCGGTGATAGTTCTGGGGGGAGTGCTGAGCAGTTC. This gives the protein CASGDSSGGSAEQF. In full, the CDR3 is CASGDSSGGSAEQFF.

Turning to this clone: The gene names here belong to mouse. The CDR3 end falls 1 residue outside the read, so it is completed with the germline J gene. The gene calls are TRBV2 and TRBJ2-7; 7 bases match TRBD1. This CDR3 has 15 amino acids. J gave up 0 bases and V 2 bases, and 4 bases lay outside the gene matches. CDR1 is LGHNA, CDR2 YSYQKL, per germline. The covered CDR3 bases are TGTGCCAGCAGCCAATGGGACAGAAACTCCTATGAACAGTAC. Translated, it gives CASSQWDRNSYEQY. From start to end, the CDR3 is CASSQWDRNSYEQYF.